These 25 T cell receptor beta chains share one sample of origin, sequenced in a study of shared clonotypes between healthy human individuals. Assay: immunoSEQ multiplex PCR; the TCRdb copy retains only in-frame clones and omits some. The data contain some 2,500,000 clones, around 92% of them singletons. Sample: naive CD4+ T cells from PBMCs. Described subset: CD45RA+ positively selected. Every receptor here comes from a man aged 18 to 29 in good health. Some clones in this sample may be carry-over from other donors' samples.

The chain combines TRBV5-8 with TRBJ2-5; 15 positions match TRBD2. Unmatched junction bases numbered 9, after V lost 4 bases and J lost 5 bases. The CDR3 extends over 17 amino acids. Germline loops: CDR1 SGHTS, CDR2 YDEGEE. The CDR3 here is CASSTGLAGGPGETQYF. The CDR3 DNA follows: TGTGCCAGCAGCACCGGACTAGCGGGAGGGCCCGGTGAGACCCAGTACTTC.

This chain joins TRBV28 and TRBJ2-1, with D perhaps TRBD2 (6 bases). Looked up from germline, CDR1 is MDHEN and CDR2 is SYDVKM. V lost 3 bases, J lost 9 bases, and 15 bases lay in between. This CDR3 contains 14 residues. The CDR3 nucleotides read TGTGCCAGCAGTTTGGGCGGGATCACCGGTGAGCAGTTCTTC. This encodes CASSLGGITGEQFF.

The chain recombines TRBV28 with TRBJ1-2, with 7 bases matching TRBD1. The CDR3 contains 14 residues. Germline V lookup: CDR1 MDHEN, CDR2 SYDVKM. CDR3 sequence (DNA): TGTAGCACTCAGGACGGGACAGCTCTTTATGGCTACACCTTC. It translates to CSTQDGTALYGYTF.

CDR3 sequence (DNA): TGTGCCAGCAGGCCCACTGGACGGCCCAGCTATGGCTACACCTTC. Protein product: CASRPTGRPSYGYTF. The J gene is TRBJ1-2, the V gene TRBV28; no clear D gene. Trimming cost V 6 bases and J 4 bases, with 18 bases left between them. Per germline, CDR1 MDHEN and CDR2 SYDVKM. There are 15 residues in the CDR3.

This chain connects TRBV7-5 to TRBJ1-1. TRBV7-5 is given as a pseudogene. The CDR3 runs 17 residues. As DNA, the CDR3 is TGTGTCAGAAGCTTAGGGGAGTCCTCGGACCATAAATCTGAAGCTTTCTTT. It specifies CVRSLGESSDHKSEAFF.

The rearrangement uses TRBV28 and TRBJ2-7; TRBD2 matches 9 bases. With V trimmed by 5 bases and J by 3 bases, 5 bases remained unmatched. Germline CDR1 MDHEN, CDR2 SYDVKM. CDR3 length equals 14 residues. Written as DNA, the CDR3 is TGTGCCAGCAGTCTAGCGGGATCGTTCTACGAGCAGTACTTC. Protein: CASSLAGSFYEQYF.

CDR3 loop: CASSQQITGGQSSGANVLTF. CDR3 bases: TGCGCCAGCAGCCAACAAATAACAGGGGGCCAGTCCTCTGGGGCCAACGTCCTGACTTTC. The chain carries TRBV4-3 and TRBJ2-6, with 9 bases identical to TRBD1. The V segment lost 2 bases and the J segment 0 bases; nucleotides outside the gene matches: 11. CDR3 length: 20 amino acids. The germline gives CDR1 LGHNA, CDR2 YSLEER.

The chain employs TRBV5-5 and TRBJ1-1; D gene unclear. CDR1 is SGHKS, CDR2 YYEKEE, per germline (reference sequence). CDR3 length: 15 amino acids. The V gene lost 1 base and the J gene lost 6 bases, with 16 bases spanning the gap. DNA for the CDR3: TGTGCCAGCAGCTTGTTGGTAGCGGGAGGCCCTGAAGCTTTCTTT. Translation gives CASSLLVAGGPEAFF.

This chain connects TRBV7-9 to TRBJ1-6; D gene unclear. The CDR3 contains 13 residues. The germline CDR1 and CDR2 sequences are SEHNR and FQNEAQ (reference sequence). Trimming removed 7 bases from V and 6 bases from J, with 10 bases in between. CDR3 in amino acids: CASTWDGNSPLHF. CDR3 in DNA: TGTGCCAGCACCTGGGATGGTAATTCACCCCTCCACTTT.

This chain connects TRBV9 to TRBJ2-1; 14 bases map to TRBD2. With 0 bases clipped from V and 6 bases from J, the junction kept 5 bases outside the gene matches. Germline V gene lookup returns CDR1 SGDLS and CDR2 YYNGEE. The CDR3 has 17 residues. The CDR3 loop is CASSVGTSGGRSNEQFF. The CDR3 region has the DNA TGTGCCAGCAGCGTAGGGACTAGCGGGGGGCGAAGCAATGAGCAGTTCTTC.

The chain joins TRBV29-1 to TRBJ2-6, with 8 bases fitting TRBD1. The CDR3 is 16 residues long. V lost 7 bases, J lost 0 bases, and 8 bases stayed unmatched. Germline V gene data show CDR1 as SQVTM and CDR2 as ANQGSEA. CDR3 nucleotides: TGCAGCGCCCAGGGGACAGGACGCTCTGGGGCCAACGTCCTGACTTTC. Its protein product is CSAQGTGRSGANVLTF.

V is TRBV6-6 and J is TRBJ1-2; TRBD1 agrees at 11 bases. Germline trimming cut 1 base from V and 8 bases from J; bases unmatched to any gene: 6. CDR1 is MNHNY, CDR2 SVGAGI, per germline (reference sequence). The CDR3 loop spans 15 amino acids. This CDR3 reads CASSYWDRGTDGYTF. In nucleotides, the CDR3 is TGTGCCAGCAGTTACTGGGACAGGGGGACGGACGGCTACACCTTC.

Only a few counts were recorded for this clone. The chain couples TRBV7-9 to TRBJ1-1; no clear D. Trimming shortened V by 0 bases and J by 1 base, and 6 bases separated the two germline ends. The CDR3 loop spans 14 amino acids. CDR1 is SEHNR and CDR2 is FQNEAQ in the germline V gene (reference sequence). As DNA, the CDR3 is TGTGCCAGCAGCTTAGCCTGGCGGAACACTGAAGCTTTCTTT. This gives the protein CASSLAWRNTEAFF. The variable domain in full, completed from reference TRBV7-9 and TRBJ1-1, reads DTGVSQNPRHKITKRGQNVTFRCDPISEHNRLYWYRQTLGQGPEFLTYFQNEAQLEKSRLLSDRFSAERPKGSFSTLEIQRTEQGDSAMYLCASSLAWRNTEAFFGQGTRLTVV.

CDR3 nucleotide sequence: TGTGCCAGCAAGGAGGGGTCTGGGGCCAACGTCCTGACTTTC. It is translated as CASKEGSGANVLTF. The chain carries TRBV5-4 and TRBJ2-6, with D perhaps TRBD2 (6 bases). This CDR3 has 14 amino acids. CDR1 and CDR2 (germline): SGHNT, YYREEE (reference sequence). V was trimmed by 6 bases and J by 1 base, leaving 8 bases between them.

The V gene is TRBV2, the J gene TRBJ1-5, with 8 bases identical to TRBD1. The J segment lost 7 bases and the V segment lost 4 bases, leaving 12 bases of the junction unmatched. Germline CDR1 is SNHLY and CDR2 is FYNNEI. The CDR3 contains 16 residues. The CDR3 bases are TGTGCCAGCAGTGCAACTACCGACAGGGGTGGACAGCCCCAGCATTTT. It is translated as CASSATTDRGGQPQHF.

The chain uses TRBV5-1 and TRBJ2-7, with 7 bases fitting TRBD2. V lost 4 bases and J lost 5; bases outside the gene matches: 3. This CDR3 is 12 amino acids long. CDR1 is SGHRS and CDR2 is YFSETQ in the germline V gene. The CDR3 sequence is CASSATSDEQYF. The CDR3 DNA is TGCGCCAGCAGCGCTACTAGCGACGAGCAGTACTTC.

This chain uses TRBV5-1 with TRBJ2-1, with no clear D. Per the germline V gene, CDR1 is SGHRS and CDR2 is YFSETQ. The V gene lost 0 bases and the J gene lost 8 bases, with 12 bases spanning the gap. There are 14 residues in the CDR3. CDR3 sequence (DNA): TGCGCCAGCAGCTTGGCTGCCCGGCGCGATGAGCAGTTCTTC. Its translation: CASSLAARRDEQFF.

The chain recombines TRBV28 with TRBJ2-7, with no clear D. The germline V and J ends were trimmed by 2 bases and 2 bases, with 7 bases remaining between them. The germline CDR1 and CDR2 sequences are MDHEN and SYDVKM. CDR3 length: 13 amino acids. This CDR3 reads CASSLVHPYEQYF. In DNA form, the CDR3 reads TGTGCCAGCAGTTTAGTCCATCCCTACGAGCAGTACTTC.

The gene calls are TRBV18 and TRBJ2-1, with D possibly called TRBD1 or TRBD2 (5 bases each). There are 14 residues in the CDR3. Germline-derived CDR1 and CDR2 are KGHSH and LQKENI. Trimming pared 0 bases from V and 3 bases from J, leaving 6 bases between. The CDR3 here is CASSPPGVYNEQFF. The CDR3 bases are TGTGCCAGCTCACCACCGGGGGTCTACAATGAGCAGTTCTTC.

As to this clone: The sample has other DNA sequences that encode this CDR3 too. This chain links TRBV28 with TRBJ1-2; possibly TRBD1 for D (5 bases). The V end was cut by 5 bases, the J end by 3 bases, with 10 bases between. The germline CDR1 and CDR2 sequences are MDHEN and SYDVKM. The CDR3 has 13 residues. The CDR3 spells CASSPPGDYGYTF. In nucleotides, the CDR3 is TGTGCCAGCAGTCCGCCGGGGGACTATGGCTACACCTTC.

The chain combines TRBV7-2 with TRBJ2-7, with 9 bases aligning to TRBD2. Germline trimming cut 5 bases from V and 5 bases from J; bases unmatched to any gene: 4. This CDR3 region has 13 residues. Germline-derived CDR1 and CDR2 are SGHTA and FQGNSA. The CDR3 loop is CASSPEREDEQYF. Written as DNA, the CDR3 is TGTGCCAGCAGCCCCGAGCGGGAGGACGAGCAGTACTTC.

J is TRBJ2-1 and V is TRBV4-1, with D unclear. The CDR3 covers 16 residues. Germline assignment: CDR1 MGHRA and CDR2 YSYEKL. Trimming stripped 0 bases from V and 7 bases from J, with 16 bases between. Here the CDR3 DNA reads TGCGCCAGCAGCCAAGATCTGGGTGGCCCGAGGAATGAGCAGTTCTTC. As protein: CASSQDLGGPRNEQFF.

This clone was counted once. V gene TRBV7-8 combines with J gene TRBJ1-6; no clear D gene. CDR3 size: 13 residues. The ends were cut back, 0 bases at V and 8 bases at J, with 5 bases in the middle. Germline V gene sequence: CDR1 SGHVS, CDR2 FQNEAQ. The CDR3 loop is CASSLAGDSPLHF. In DNA, the CDR3 is TGTGCCAGCAGCTTAGCGGGAGATTCACCCCTCCACTTT.

The rearrangement joins TRBV27 to TRBJ2-7; D may match TRBD1 or TRBD2 (5 bases each). From germline, CDR1 is MNHEY and CDR2 SMNVEV (reference sequence). V lost 3 bases, J lost 2 bases, and 11 bases lay in between. The CDR3 extends over 14 amino acids. This CDR3 is CASSLRGATYEQYF. As DNA, the CDR3 is TGTGCCAGCAGTTTGAGGGGTGCTACCTACGAGCAGTACTTC.

The chain recombines TRBV11-2 with TRBJ2-7; tentative D call: TRBD1 (6 bases). The germline gives CDR1 SGHAT, CDR2 FQNNGV. V was shortened by 5 bases and J by 5 bases, with 16 bases between the two germline ends. CDR3 length: 14 residues. The CDR3 DNA reads TGTGCCAGCAGCCTAAACCCCTACAGGGACGAGCAGTACTTC. Residues: CASSLNPYRDEQYF.